This T cell receptor beta chain was identified during a study of T cell repertoires in cytomegalovirus infection. As for this clonotype: Its target is not known.

V was trimmed by 1 base and J by 6 bases, leaving 10 bases between them. Germline CDR1 is LGHNT and CDR2 is FRNRAP. This CDR3 spans 14 amino acids. Via MiXCR, TCRdb re-called the reads, giving one row per CDR3 protein. The data hold some 120,000 distinct CDR3 sequences, with around 10% observed a single time. The clonotype was recovered from a human donor in good health (CMV status not recorded). Some clones in this sample may be carry-over from other donors' samples. Sequenced material: PBMCs, sequenced either directly or after in vitro stimulation (not recorded which). The genes are TRBV12-5 and TRBJ1-5; TRBD1 is a possible D gene (5 bases). CDR3 amino acids: CASGLASGGQPQHF. The CDR3 DNA is TGTGCTAGTGGTTTGGCCTCGGGGGGTCAGCCCCAGCATTTT. Based on the CDR3 plus reference TRBV12-5 and TRBJ1-5, the full variable domain is DARVTQTPRHKVTEMGQEVTMRCQPILGHNTVFWYRQTMMQGLELLAYFRNRAPLDDSGMPKDRFSAEMPDATLATLKIQPSEPRDSAVYFCASGLASGGQPQHFGDGTRLSIL.